The entry below gives a single TCR beta chain sequence along with its context. There is no known antigen for this receptor. It may be a read error: a sequence one base away is much more abundant. The entry originates in a study of CD8 T cells in ankylosing spondylitis listed by TCRdb under 2017. For context, the study as a whole: T cell receptor beta repertoires were profiled in healthy donors and ankylosing spondylitis patients so that disease-linked TCR variants could be found. The full study cohort was made up of 25 ankylosing spondylitis patients and some 100 healthy donors. Peripheral blood was sampled, and synovial fluid was additionally collected from ankylosing spondylitis patients.

This sample was sequenced with an Illumina HiSeq 2500. TCR beta libraries were prepared by quantitative 5'-RACE with molecular barcodes. On the authors' methods: A new computational method based on a probabilistic model of VDJ rearrangement was used to identify disease-linked TCR variants. TCRdb handled the public reads itself, with Q25 trimming in fastp and clone calling in MiXCR, and kept productive beta chains. Each CDR3 protein appears once, grouped with its most common genes and DNA. For this entry, the V and J calls and clone size follow TCRdb and not the study's own pipeline. For this sample the table gives fewer than 550,000 distinct CDR3 sequences, of which about 5.4% were detected only once. Of the sample, approximately 3.5% is held by the ten largest clones. On the study overall, not on this receptor specifically: The disease-linked clones had a CD8+ phenotype and were found at relatively low frequencies in peripheral blood. Some of the motif variants had been reported before in the synovial fluid and blood of reactive arthritis patients, a finding that suggests common disease-initiation mechanisms. A TCR beta motif made up of eight or nine highly homologous amino acid variants appeared to be characteristic of blood from ankylosing spondylitis patients. Significant enrichment of the disease-linked clones was reported in matched synovial fluid samples from ankylosing spondylitis patients.

The germline V gene sets CDR1 to SQVTM and CDR2 to ANQGSEA. There are 13 amino acids in the CDR3, from cysteine to phenylalanine inclusive. Only CDR3 DNA remains: 39 bases, in frame from the first base. V loses 3 bases, J loses 6 bases, and the germline ends lie 14 bases apart. The sequence is built from TRBV29-1 and TRBJ2-5, with the D assignment possibly TRBD1 or TRBD2, given 5 matching bases for each. The material sequenced was blood, either unsorted or a sorted T cell fraction (not recorded which). The TCR comes from a male donor with ankylosing spondylitis. The nucleotide sequence reads TGCAGCGTTGAGTCAGGGAGTCGGCAGACCCAGTACTTC. Protein translation: CSVESGSRQTQYF.